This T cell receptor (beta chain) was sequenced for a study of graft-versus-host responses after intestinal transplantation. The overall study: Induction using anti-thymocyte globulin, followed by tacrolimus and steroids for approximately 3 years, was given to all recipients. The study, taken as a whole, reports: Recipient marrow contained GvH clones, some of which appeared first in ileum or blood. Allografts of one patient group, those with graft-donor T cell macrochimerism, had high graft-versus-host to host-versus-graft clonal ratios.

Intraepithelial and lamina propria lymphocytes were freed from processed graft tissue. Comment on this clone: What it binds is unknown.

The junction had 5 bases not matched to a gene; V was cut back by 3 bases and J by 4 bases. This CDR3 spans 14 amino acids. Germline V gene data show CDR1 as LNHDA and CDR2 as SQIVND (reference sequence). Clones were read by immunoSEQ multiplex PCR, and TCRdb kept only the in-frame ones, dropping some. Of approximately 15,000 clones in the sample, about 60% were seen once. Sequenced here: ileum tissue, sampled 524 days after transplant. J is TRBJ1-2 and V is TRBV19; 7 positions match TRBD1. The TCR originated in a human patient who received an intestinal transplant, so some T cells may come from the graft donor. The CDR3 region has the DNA TGTGCCAGTAGTATCCCCGGGACAGTCTATGGCTACACCTTC. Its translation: CASSIPGTVYGYTF.